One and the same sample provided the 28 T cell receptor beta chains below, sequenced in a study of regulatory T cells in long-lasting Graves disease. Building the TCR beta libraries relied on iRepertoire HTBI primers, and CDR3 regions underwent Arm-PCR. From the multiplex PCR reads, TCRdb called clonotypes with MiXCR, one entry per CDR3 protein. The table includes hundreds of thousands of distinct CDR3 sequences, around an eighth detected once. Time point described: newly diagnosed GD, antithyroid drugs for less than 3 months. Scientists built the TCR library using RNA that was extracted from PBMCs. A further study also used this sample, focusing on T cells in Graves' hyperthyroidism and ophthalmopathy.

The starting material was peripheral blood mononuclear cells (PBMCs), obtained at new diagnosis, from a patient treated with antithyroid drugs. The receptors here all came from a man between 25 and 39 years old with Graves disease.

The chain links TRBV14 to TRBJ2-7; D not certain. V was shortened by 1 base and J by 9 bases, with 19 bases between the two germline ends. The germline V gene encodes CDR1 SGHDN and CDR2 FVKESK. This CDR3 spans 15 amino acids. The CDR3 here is CASSQGPRGEDGQYF. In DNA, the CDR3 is TGTGCCAGCAGCCAAGGGCCCCGTGGTGAGGATGGGCAGTACTTC.

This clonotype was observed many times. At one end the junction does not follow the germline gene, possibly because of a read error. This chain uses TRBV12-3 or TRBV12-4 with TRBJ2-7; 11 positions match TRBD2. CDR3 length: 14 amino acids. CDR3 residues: CASSLTSGTYEQYF. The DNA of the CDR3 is TGCGCCAGCAGCTTGACTAGCGGGACCTACGAGCAGTACTTC.

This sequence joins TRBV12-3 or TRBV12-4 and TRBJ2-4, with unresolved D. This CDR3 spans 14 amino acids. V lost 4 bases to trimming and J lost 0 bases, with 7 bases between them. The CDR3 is CASSSSGAKNIQYF. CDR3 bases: TGTGCCAGCAGTTCGTCGGGAGCCAAAAACATTCAGTACTTC.

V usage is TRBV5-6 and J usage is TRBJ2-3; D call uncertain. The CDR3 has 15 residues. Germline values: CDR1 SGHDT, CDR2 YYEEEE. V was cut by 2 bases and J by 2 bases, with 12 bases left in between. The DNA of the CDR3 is TGTGCCAGCAGCTTCAGGCCGCTACTCACAGATACGCAGTATTTT. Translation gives CASSFRPLLTDTQYF.

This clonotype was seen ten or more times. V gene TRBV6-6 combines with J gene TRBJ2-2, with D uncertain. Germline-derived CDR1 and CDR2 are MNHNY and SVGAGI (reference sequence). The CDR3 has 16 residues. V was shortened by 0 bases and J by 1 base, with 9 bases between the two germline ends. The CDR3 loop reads CASSYSRLQNTGELFF. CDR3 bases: TGTGCCAGCAGTTACTCGCGCTTACAGAACACCGGGGAGCTGTTTTTT.

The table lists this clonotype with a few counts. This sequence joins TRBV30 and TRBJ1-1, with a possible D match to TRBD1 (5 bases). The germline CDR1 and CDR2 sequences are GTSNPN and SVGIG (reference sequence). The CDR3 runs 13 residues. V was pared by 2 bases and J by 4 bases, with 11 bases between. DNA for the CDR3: TGTGCCTGGAGTAGCGGGGGTAGCACTGAAGCTTTCTTT. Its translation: CAWSSGGSTEAFF.

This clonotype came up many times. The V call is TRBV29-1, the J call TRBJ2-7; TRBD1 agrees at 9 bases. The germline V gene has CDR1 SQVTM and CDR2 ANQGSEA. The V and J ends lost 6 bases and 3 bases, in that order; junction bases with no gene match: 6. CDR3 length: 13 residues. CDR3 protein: CSVLGQGLYEQYF. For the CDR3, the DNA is TGCAGCGTATTGGGACAGGGCCTCTACGAGCAGTACTTC.

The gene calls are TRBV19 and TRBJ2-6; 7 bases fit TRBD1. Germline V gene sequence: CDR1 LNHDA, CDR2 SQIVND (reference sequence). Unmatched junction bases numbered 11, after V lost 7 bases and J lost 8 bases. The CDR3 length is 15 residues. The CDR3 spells CASNEGAPVTNVLTF. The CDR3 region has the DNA TGTGCCAGTAACGAGGGGGCCCCGGTGACCAACGTCCTGACTTTC.

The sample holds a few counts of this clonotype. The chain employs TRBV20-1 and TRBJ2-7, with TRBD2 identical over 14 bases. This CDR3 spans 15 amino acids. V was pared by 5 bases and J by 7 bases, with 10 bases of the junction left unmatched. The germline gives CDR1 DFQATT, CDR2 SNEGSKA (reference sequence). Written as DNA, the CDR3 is TGCAGTGCTGAATACGGGACTAGCGGGAGCCGGGAGCAGTACTTC. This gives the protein CSAEYGTSGSREQYF.

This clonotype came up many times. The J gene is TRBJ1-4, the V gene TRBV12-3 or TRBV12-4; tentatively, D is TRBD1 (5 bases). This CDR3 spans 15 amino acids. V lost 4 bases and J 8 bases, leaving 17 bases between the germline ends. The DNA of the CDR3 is TGTGCCAGCAGTTGGGACGGAAGGACGAGAGAAAAACTGTTTTTT. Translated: CASSWDGRTREKLFF.

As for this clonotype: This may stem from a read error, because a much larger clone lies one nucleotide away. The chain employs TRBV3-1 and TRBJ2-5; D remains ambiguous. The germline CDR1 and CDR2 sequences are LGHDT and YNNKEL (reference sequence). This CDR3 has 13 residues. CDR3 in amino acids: CASSQDIQETQHF. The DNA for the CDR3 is TGTGCCAGCAGCCAAGACATTCAAGAGACCCAGCACTTC.

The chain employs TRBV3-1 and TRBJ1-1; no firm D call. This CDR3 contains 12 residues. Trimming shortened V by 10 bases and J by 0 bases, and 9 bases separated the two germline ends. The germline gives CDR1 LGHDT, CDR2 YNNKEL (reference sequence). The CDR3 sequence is CATGRVNTEAFF. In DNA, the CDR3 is TGTGCCACCGGGAGGGTGAACACTGAAGCTTTCTTT.

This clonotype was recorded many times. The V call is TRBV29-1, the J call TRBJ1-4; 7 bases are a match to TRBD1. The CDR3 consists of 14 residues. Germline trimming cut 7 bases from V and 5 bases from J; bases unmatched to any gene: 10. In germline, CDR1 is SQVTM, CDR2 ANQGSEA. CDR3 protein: CSATQDRSNEKLFF. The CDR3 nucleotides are TGCAGCGCTACCCAGGACAGGTCGAATGAAAAACTGTTTTTT.

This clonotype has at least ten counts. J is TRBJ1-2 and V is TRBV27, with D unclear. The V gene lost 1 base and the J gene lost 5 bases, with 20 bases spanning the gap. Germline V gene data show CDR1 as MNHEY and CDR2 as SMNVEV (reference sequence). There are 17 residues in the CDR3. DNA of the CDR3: TGTGCCAGCAGTTTATTGGGCGGGCCGGCTCCCTTTTATGGCTACACCTTC. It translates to CASSLLGGPAPFYGYTF.

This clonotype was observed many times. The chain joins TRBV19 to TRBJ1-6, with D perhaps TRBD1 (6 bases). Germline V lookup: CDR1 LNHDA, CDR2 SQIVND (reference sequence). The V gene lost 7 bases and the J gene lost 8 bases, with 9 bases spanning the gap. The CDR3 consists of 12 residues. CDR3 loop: CASNTGYSPLHF. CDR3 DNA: TGTGCCAGTAACACAGGGTATTCACCCCTCCACTTT.

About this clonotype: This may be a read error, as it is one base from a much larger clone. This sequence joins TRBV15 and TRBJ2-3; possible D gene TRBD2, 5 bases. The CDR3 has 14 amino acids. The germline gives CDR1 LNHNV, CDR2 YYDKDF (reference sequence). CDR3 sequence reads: CATSRDRGSDTQCF. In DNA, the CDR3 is TGTGCCACCAGCAGAGATCGCGGGTCGGATACGCAGTGTTTT.

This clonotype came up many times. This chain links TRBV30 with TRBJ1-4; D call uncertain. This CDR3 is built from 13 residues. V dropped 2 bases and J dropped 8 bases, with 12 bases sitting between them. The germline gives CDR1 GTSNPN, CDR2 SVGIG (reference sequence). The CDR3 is CAWSPVSQEKLFF. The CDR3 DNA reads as TGTGCCTGGAGTCCCGTCTCCCAAGAAAAACTGTTTTTT.

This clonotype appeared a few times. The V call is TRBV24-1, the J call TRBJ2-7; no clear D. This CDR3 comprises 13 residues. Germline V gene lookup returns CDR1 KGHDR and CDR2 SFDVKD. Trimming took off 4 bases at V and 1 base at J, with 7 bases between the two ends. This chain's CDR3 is CATSEGGSYEQYF. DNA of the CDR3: TGTGCCACCAGTGAAGGCGGATCCTACGAGCAGTACTTC.

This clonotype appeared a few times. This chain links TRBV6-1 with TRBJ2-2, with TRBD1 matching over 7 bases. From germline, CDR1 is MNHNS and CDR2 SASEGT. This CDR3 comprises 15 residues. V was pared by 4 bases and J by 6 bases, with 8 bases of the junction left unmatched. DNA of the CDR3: TGTGCCAGCAGTGCCGTCGTTGACAGGGCCGGGGAGCTGTTTTTT. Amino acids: CASSAVVDRAGELFF.

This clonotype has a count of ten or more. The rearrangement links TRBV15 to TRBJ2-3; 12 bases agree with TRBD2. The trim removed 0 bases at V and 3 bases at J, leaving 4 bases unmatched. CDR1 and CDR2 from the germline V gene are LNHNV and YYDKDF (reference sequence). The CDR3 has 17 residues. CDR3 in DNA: TGTGCCACCAGCAGAGATCTAGCGGGAGGGCTGACAGATACGCAGTATTTT. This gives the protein CATSRDLAGGLTDTQYF.

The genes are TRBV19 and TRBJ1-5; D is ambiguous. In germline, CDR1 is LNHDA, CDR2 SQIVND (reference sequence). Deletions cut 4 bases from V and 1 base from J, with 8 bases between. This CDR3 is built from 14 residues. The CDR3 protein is CASSNVGSNQPQHF. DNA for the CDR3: TGTGCCAGTAGTAATGTCGGCAGCAATCAGCCCCAGCATTTT.

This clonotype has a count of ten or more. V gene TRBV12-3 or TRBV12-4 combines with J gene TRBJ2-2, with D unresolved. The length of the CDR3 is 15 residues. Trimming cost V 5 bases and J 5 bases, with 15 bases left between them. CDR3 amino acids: CASSGWLPRTGELFF. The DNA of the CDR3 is TGTGCCAGCAGTGGGTGGCTACCCAGGACCGGGGAGCTGTTTTTT.

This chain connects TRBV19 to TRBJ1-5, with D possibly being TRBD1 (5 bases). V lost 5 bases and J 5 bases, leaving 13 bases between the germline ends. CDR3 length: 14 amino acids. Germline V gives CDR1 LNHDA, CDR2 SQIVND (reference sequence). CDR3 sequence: CASSHGAGDQPQHF. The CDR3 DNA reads TGTGCCAGTAGTCACGGGGCGGGGGATCAGCCCCAGCATTTT. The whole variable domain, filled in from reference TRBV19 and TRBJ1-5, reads DGGITQSPKYLFRKEGQNVTLSCEQNLNHDAMYWYRQDPGQGLRLIYYSQIVNDFQKGDIAEGYSVSREKKESFPLTVTSAQKNPTAFYLCASSHGAGDQPQHFGDGTRLSIL.

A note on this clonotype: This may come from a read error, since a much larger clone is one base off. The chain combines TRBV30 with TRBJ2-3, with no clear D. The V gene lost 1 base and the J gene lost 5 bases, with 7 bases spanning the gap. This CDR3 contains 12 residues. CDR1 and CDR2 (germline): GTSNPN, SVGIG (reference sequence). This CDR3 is CAWSAPQDTQYF. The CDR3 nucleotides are TGTGCCTGGAGTGCACCCCAAGATACGCAGTATTTT.

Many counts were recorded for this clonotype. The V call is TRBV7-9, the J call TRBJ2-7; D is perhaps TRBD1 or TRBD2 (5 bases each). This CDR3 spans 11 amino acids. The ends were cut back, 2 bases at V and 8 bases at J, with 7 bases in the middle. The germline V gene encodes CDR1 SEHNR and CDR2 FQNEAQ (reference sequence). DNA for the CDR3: TGTGCCAGCAGCTTAAGGGACCAGCAGTACTTC. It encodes CASSLRDQQYF.

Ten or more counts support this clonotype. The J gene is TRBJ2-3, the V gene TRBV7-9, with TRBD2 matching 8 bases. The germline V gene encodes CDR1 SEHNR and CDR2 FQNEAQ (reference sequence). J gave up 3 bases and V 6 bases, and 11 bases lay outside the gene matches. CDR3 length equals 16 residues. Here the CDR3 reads CASSGGRAGGTDTQYF. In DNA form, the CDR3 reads TGTGCCAGCAGTGGGGGGCGTGCGGGAGGAACAGATACGCAGTATTTT.

The CDR3 is CASSLRAHTEAFF. The CDR3 DNA is TGTGCCAGCAGCTTAAGGGCTCACACTGAAGCTTTCTTT. The V call is TRBV7-9, the J call TRBJ1-1, with D unresolved. Per germline, CDR1 SEHNR and CDR2 FQNEAQ (reference sequence). The CDR3 sequence is 13 residues long. The V gene lost 2 bases and the J gene lost 3 bases, with 7 bases spanning the gap.

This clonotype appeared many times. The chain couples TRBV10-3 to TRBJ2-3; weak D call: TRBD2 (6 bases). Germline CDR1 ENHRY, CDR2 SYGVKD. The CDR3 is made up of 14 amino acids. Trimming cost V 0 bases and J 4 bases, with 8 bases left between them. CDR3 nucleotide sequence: TGTGCCATCAGTGAGTCGGGGGAGGCAGATACGCAGTATTTT. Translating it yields CAISESGEADTQYF.